This is a list of T cell receptor beta chains from one sample in a study of CD8 T cells in ankylosing spondylitis. TCRdb passed the 5' RACE reads through MiXCR, listing each CDR3 protein once. The sample has roughly 440,000 distinct CDR3 sequences; about a sixth are singletons. Sample: blood, either unsorted or a sorted T cell fraction (not recorded which). These receptors were obtained from a male donor with ankylosing spondylitis. CDR3s include the opening cysteine and the closing phenylalanine or tryptophan. D genes are given only for firm matches. Size is omitted from some rows. Given values are once, few, many or a class for expanded clones.

abundance,v_gene,j_gene,d_gene,CDR3aa,CDR3nt
.,TRBV28,TRBJ2-3,.,CASSPPRDTQYF,TGTGCCAGCAGTCCCCCAAGAGATACGCAGTATTTT
few,TRBV12-3/TRBV12-4,TRBJ2-1,TRBD2,CASSPWVAGGNEQFF,TGTGCCAGCAGCCCGTGGGTAGCGGGAGGCAATGAGCAGTTCTTC
few,TRBV9,TRBJ2-5,.,CASSVAVRGGETQYF,TGTGCCAGCAGCGTAGCTGTGAGGGGGGGAGAGACCCAGTACTTC
.,TRBV20-1,TRBJ2-1,TRBD1,CSASSPRVDRGSYNEQFF,TGCAGTGCTAGCAGCCCTCGAGTGGACAGGGGGTCCTACAATGAGCAGTTCTTC
.,TRBV5-1,TRBJ1-5,TRBD1,CASSIGTGAYQPQHF,TGCGCCAGCAGCATTGGGACAGGGGCCTATCAGCCCCAGCATTTT
.,TRBV28,TRBJ2-7,.,CASRAKGGAQYF,TGTGCCAGCAGAGCAAAGGGGGGGGCGCAGTACTTC
many,TRBV12-3/TRBV12-4,TRBJ2-7,.,CASSFLARGSYEQYF,TGTGCCAGCAGTTTTTTGGCCAGGGGATCCTACGAGCAGTACTTC
few,TRBV12-3/TRBV12-4,TRBJ1-4,TRBD1,CASSSAGTGEKLFF,TGTGCCAGCAGTTCGGCCGGGACAGGGGAAAAACTGTTTTTT
.,TRBV29-1,TRBJ2-1,TRBD2,CSVPSLAGSSYNEQFF,TGCAGCGTCCCCTCATTAGCGGGGAGCTCCTACAATGAGCAGTTCTTC
.,TRBV4-3,TRBJ2-2,.,CASSLSGLSNTGELFF,TGCGCCAGCAGCCTGTCGGGACTGTCAAACACCGGGGAGCTGTTTTTT